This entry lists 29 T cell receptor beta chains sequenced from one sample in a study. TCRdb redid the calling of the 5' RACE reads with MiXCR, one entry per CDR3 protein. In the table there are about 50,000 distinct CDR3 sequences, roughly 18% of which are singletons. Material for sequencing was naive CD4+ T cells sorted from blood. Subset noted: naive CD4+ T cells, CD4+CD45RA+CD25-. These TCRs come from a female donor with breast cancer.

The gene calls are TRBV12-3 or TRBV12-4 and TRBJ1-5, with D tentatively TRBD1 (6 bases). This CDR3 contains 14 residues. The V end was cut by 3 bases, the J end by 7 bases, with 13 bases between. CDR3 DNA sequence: TGTGCCAGCAGTTTGTCCAGGGGTCGGCAGCCCCAGCATTTT. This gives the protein CASSLSRGRQPQHF.

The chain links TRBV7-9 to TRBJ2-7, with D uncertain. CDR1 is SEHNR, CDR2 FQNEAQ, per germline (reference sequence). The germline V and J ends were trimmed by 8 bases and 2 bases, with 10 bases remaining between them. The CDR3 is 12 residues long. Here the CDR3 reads CASGYIAYEQYF. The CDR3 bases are TGTGCCAGCGGCTATATTGCCTACGAGCAGTACTTC.

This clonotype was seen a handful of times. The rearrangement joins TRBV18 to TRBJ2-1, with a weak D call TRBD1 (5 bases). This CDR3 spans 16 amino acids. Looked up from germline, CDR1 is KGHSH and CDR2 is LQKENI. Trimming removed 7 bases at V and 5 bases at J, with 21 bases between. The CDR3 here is CASYPLRDRRDNEQFF. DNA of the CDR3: TGTGCCAGCTACCCCCTTCGAGACAGAAGAGACAATGAGCAGTTCTTC.

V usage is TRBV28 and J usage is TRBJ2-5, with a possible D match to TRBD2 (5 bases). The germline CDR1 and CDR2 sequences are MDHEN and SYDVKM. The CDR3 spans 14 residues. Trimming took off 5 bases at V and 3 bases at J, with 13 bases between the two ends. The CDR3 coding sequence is TGTGCCAGCAGTCCAGAGGGTTCGGAAGAGACCCAGTACTTC. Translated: CASSPEGSEETQYF.

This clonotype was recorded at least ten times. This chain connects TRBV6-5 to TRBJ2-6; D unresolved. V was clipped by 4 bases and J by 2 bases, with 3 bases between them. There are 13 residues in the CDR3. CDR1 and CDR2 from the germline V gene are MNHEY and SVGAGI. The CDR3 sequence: CASSSPGANVLTF. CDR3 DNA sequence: TGTGCCAGCAGTTCCCCTGGGGCCAACGTCCTGACTTTC.

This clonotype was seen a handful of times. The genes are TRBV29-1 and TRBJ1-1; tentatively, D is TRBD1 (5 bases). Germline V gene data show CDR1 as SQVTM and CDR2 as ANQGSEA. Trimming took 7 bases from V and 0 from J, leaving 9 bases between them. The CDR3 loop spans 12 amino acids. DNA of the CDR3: TGCAGCGCCAGGGAACTGAACACTGAAGCTTTCTTT. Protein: CSARELNTEAFF.

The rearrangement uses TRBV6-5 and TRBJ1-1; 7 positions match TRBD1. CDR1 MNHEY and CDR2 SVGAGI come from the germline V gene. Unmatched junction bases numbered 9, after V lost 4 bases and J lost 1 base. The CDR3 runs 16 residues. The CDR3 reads CASSSLLQGKNTEAFF. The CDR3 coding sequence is TGTGCCAGCAGTTCGTTATTACAGGGGAAGAACACTGAAGCTTTCTTT.

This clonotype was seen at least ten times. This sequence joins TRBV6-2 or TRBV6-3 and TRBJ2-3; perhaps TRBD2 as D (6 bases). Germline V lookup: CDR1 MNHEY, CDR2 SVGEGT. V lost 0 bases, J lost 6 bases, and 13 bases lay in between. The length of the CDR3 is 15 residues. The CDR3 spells CASSYSSAGRDTQYF. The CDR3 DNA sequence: TGTGCCAGCAGTTACTCCTCGGCGGGAAGGGATACGCAGTATTTT.

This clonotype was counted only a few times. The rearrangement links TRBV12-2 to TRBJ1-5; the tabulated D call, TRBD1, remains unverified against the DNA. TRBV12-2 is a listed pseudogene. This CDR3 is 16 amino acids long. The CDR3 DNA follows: TGTGCAAGTCGCTTAAATGGAGACAGGGTTTATCAGCCCCAGCATTTT. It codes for CASRLNGDRVYQPQHF.

Here the CDR3 reads CASSLNVENTEAFF. CDR3 sequence (DNA): TGCGCCAGCAGCTTGAACGTCGAGAACACTGAAGCTTTCTTT. The chain employs TRBV5-1 and TRBJ1-1; no firm D call. Germline CDR1 and CDR2: SGHRS and YFSETQ. This CDR3 is built from 14 residues. The V gene lost 1 base and the J gene lost 1 base, with 8 bases spanning the gap. Together with reference TRBV5-1 and TRBJ1-1, the CDR3 gives the full variable domain: KAGVTQTPRYLIKTRGQQVTLSCSPISGHRSVSWYQQTPGQGLQFLFEYFSETQRNKGNFPGRFSGRQFSNSRSEMNVSTLELGDSALYLCASSLNVENTEAFFGQGTRLTVV.

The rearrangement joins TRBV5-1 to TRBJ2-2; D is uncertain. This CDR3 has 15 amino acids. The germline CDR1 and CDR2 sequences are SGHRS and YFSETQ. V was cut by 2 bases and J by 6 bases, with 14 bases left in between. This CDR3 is CASSLVVGPSGELFF. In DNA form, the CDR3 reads TGCGCCAGCAGCTTAGTGGTAGGGCCTTCCGGGGAGCTGTTTTTT.

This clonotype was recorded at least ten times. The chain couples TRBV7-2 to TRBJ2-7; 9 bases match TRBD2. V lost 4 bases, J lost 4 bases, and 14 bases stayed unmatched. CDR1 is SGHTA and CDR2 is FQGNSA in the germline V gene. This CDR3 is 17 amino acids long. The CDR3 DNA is TGTGCCAGCAGCTACGGGCTAGCGGGATTATATGCGTACGAGCAGTACTTC. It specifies CASSYGLAGLYAYEQYF.

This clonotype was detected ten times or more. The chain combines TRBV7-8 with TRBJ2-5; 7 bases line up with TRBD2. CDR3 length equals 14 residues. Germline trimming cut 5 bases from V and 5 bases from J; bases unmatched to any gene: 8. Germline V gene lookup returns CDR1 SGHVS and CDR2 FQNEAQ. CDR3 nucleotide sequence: TGTGCCAGCAGCCCCCAAGGGGAGGGGGAGACCCAGTACTTC. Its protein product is CASSPQGEGETQYF.

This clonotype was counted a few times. The CDR3 here is CSAFTSSYEQYF. The CDR3 region has the DNA TGCAGTGCTTTTACTAGCTCCTACGAGCAGTACTTC. J is TRBJ2-7 and V is TRBV20-1; D is possibly TRBD2 (5 bases). The CDR3 loop spans 12 amino acids. V lost 5 bases and J lost 0, with 8 bases in between. CDR1 and CDR2 (germline): DFQATT, SNEGSKA (reference sequence).

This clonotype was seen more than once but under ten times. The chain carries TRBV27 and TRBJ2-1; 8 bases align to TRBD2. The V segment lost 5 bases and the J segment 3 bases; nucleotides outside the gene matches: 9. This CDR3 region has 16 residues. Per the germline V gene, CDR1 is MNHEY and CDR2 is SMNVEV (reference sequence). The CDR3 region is CASSPSLSGIYNEQFF. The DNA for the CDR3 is TGTGCCAGCAGTCCATCCCTTAGCGGGATCTACAATGAGCAGTTCTTC.

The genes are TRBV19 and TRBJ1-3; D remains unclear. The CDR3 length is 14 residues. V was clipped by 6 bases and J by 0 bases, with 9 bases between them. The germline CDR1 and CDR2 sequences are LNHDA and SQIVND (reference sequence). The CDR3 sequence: CASRDRASGNTIYF. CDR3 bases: TGTGCCAGTAGGGATCGAGCCTCTGGAAACACCATATATTTT.

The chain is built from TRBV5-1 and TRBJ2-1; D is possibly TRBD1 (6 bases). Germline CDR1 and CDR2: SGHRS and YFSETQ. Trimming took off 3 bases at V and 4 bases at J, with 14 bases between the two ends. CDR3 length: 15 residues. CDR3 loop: CASSSGTPRYNEQFF. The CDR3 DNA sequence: TGCGCCAGCAGCTCCGGGACACCTCGGTACAATGAGCAGTTCTTC.

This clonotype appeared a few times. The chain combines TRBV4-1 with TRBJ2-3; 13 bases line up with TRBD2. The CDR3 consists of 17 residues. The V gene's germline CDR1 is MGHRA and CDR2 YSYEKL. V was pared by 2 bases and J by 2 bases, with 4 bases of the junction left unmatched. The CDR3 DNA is TGCGCCAGCAGCCAACAAGGACTAGCGGGGGTCACAGATACGCAGTATTTT. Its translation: CASSQQGLAGVTDTQYF.

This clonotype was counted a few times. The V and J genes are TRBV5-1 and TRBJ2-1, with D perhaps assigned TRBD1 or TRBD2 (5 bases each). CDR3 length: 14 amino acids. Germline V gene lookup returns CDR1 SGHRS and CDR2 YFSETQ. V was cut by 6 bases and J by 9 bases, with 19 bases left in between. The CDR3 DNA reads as TGCGCCAGCACCCCGGGACCAGGGTTTGGTGAGCAGTTCTTC. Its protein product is CASTPGPGFGEQFF.

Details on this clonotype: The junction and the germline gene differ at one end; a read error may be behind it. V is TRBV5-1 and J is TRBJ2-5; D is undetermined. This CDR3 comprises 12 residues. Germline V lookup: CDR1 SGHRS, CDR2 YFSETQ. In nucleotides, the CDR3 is TGCGCCAACAGCGCTCTCCAAGAGACCCAGTACTTC. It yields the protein CANSALQETQYF. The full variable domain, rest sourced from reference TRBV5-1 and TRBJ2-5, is KAGVTQTPRYLIKTRGQQVTLSCSPISGHRSVSWYQQTPGQGLQFLFEYFSETQRNKGNFPGRFSGRQFSNSRSEMNVSTLELGDSALYLCANSALQETQYFGPGTRLLVL.

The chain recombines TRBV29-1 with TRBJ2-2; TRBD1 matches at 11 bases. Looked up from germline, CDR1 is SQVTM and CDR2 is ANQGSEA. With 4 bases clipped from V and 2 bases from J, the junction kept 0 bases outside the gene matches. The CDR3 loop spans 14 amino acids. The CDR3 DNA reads TGCAGCGTTGGGACAGGGGGCAACACCGGGGAGCTGTTTTTT. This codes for CSVGTGGNTGELFF.

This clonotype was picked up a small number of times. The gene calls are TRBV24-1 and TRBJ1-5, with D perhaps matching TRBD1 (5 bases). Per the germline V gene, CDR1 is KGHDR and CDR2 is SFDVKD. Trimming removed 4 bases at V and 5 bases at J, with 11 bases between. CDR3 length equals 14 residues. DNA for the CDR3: TGTGCCACCAGTGAAGGCGGACACCATCAGCCCCAGCATTTT. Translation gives CATSEGGHHQPQHF.

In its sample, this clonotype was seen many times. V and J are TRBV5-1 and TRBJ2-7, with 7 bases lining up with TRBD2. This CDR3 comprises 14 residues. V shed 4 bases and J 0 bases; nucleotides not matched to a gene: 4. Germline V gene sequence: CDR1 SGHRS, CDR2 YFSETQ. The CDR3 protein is CASSLAEISYEQYF. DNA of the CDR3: TGCGCCAGCAGCCTAGCGGAGATCTCCTACGAGCAGTACTTC.

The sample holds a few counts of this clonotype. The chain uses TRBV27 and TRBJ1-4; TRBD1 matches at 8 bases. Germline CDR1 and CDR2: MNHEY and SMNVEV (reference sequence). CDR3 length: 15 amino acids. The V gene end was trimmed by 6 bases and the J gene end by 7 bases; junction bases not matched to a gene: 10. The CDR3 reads CASRPSQGAAEKLFF. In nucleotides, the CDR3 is TGTGCCAGCAGACCCTCTCAGGGGGCGGCTGAAAAACTGTTTTTT.

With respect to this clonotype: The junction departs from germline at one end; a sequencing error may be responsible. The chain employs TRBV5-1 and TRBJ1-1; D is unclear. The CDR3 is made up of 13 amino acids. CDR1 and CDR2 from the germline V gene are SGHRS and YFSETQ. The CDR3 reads CASSLGVGTEASF. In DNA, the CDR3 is TGCGCCAGCAGCTTGGGGGTAGGAACTGAAGCTTCCTTT.

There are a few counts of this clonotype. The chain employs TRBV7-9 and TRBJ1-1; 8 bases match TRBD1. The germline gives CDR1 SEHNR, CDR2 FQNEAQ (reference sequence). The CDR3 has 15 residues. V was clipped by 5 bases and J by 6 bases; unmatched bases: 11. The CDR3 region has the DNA TGTGCCAGCAGCCGACGGACAGGGAGTGTCTCTGAAGCTTTCTTT. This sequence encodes CASSRRTGSVSEAFF.

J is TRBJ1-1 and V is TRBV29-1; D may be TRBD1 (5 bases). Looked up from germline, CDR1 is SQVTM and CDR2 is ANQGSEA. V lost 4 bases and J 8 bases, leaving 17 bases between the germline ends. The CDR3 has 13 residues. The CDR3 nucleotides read TGCAGCGTTGCCGGGGGGAGAGGACTCGAAGCTTTCTTT. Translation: CSVAGGRGLEAFF.

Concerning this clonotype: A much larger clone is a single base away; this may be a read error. The CDR3 sequence: CASSKRQAYGYTF. The DNA of the CDR3 is TGTGCCAGCAGTAAAAGACAGGCCTATGGCTACACCTTC. The V gene is TRBV12-3 or TRBV12-4, the J gene TRBJ1-2, with D possibly being TRBD1 (6 bases). The CDR3 covers 13 residues. Trimming removed 5 bases from V and 4 bases from J, with 11 bases in between.

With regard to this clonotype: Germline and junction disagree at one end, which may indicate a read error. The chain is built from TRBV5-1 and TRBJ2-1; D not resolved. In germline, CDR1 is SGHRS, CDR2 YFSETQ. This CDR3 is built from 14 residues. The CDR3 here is CASSLGPSRNEQCF. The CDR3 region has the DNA TGCGCCAGCAGCTTGGGACCCAGTAGGAATGAGCAGTGCTTC.